A selection of T cell receptor beta chains follows, all from one sample in a study of response to subunit inactivated influenza vaccine. TCRdb fed the RT-PCR reads into MiXCR, producing one record per CDR3 protein. This sample has approximately 500,000 distinct CDR3 sequences; 13% occur once, and the top ten carry around 13%. The sequencing used PBMCs from blood, collected more than 35 days after vaccination. The source of these receptors is a man over 45 who received an inactivated influenza vaccine. Each CDR3 is given with its conserved first and last residue. The D gene is left open where the match is weak. The listing skips clone size in some rows; elsewhere it reads once, few, many or a size class.

v_call: TRBV6-1
clone_size: few
d_call: TRBD2
j_call: TRBJ2-7
cdr3_aa: CASRLTSGSYEQYF
cdr3_nt: TGTGCCAGCAGACTAACTAGCGGGAGTTACGAGCAGTACTTC

v_call: TRBV5-1
clone_size: many
d_call: TRBD1
j_call: TRBJ1-2
cdr3_aa: CASSRDSTNYGYTF
cdr3_nt: TGTGCCAGCAGCAGGGACAGCACTAACTATGGCTACACCTTC

v_call: TRBV25-1
clone_size: few
d_call: TRBD1
j_call: TRBJ1-1
cdr3_aa: CASSEKVGTGITEAFF
cdr3_nt: TGTGCCAGCAGTGAAAAGGTGGGGACAGGGATAACTGAAGCTTTCTTT

v_call: TRBV27
clone_size: few
d_call: NA
j_call: TRBJ1-2
cdr3_aa: CASSLRRGQHNYGYTF
cdr3_nt: TGTGCCAGCAGTTTAAGGAGGGGCCAACATAACTATGGCTACACCTTC

v_call: TRBV7-2
clone_size: NA
d_call: NA
j_call: TRBJ1-6
cdr3_aa: CASRNGTAKRSSPLHF
cdr3_nt: TGTGCCAGCAGAAACGGGACGGCCAAACGGAGTTCACCCCTCCACTTT

v_call: TRBV20-1
clone_size: few
d_call: TRBD1
j_call: TRBJ1-2
cdr3_aa: CSARDLPGQGFGYTF
cdr3_nt: TGCAGTGCTAGAGATCTACCTGGACAGGGCTTTGGCTACACCTTC

v_call: TRBV20-1
clone_size: few
d_call: NA
j_call: TRBJ2-7
cdr3_aa: CSAPRETRITPYEQYF
cdr3_nt: TGCAGTGCTCCCCGGGAGACTCGTATTACACCCTACGAGCAGTACTTC

v_call: TRBV10-3
clone_size: many
d_call: NA
j_call: TRBJ2-3
cdr3_aa: CAIRGPFEDTQYF
cdr3_nt: TGTGCCATCCGGGGACCTTTTGAAGATACGCAGTATTTT

v_call: TRBV24-1
clone_size: few
d_call: TRBD2
j_call: TRBJ2-1
cdr3_aa: CATSDLKTSGRDYNEQFF
cdr3_nt: TGTGCCACCAGTGACCTAAAGACTAGCGGGAGGGACTACAATGAGCAGTTCTTC

v_call: TRBV7-2
clone_size: NA
d_call: NA
j_call: TRBJ1-1
cdr3_aa: CASREGPVLNTEAFF
cdr3_nt: TGTGCCAGCAGAGAGGGCCCGGTGTTGAACACTGAAGCTTTCTTT

v_call: TRBV29-1
clone_size: NA
d_call: TRBD1
j_call: TRBJ1-2
cdr3_aa: CSVDRGHSYGYTF
cdr3_nt: TGCAGCGTTGACAGGGGGCATAGCTATGGCTACACCTTC

v_call: TRBV12-2
clone_size: NA
d_call: NA
j_call: TRBJ2-7
cdr3_aa: CASRLTDRGEQYF
cdr3_nt: TGTGCAAGTCGCTTAACCGACAGGGGCGAGCAGTACTTC

v_call: TRBV10-3
clone_size: few
d_call: TRBD2
j_call: TRBJ2-2
cdr3_aa: CAISASSGSPTGELFF
cdr3_nt: TGTGCCATCAGTGCCTCTAGCGGGAGTCCCACCGGGGAGCTGTTTTTT

v_call: TRBV6-1
clone_size: few
d_call: TRBD2
j_call: TRBJ2-1
cdr3_aa: CASSGTSGRDYNEQFF
cdr3_nt: TGTGCCAGCAGCGGGACTAGCGGGAGAGACTACAATGAGCAGTTCTTC

v_call: TRBV6-1
clone_size: few
d_call: NA
j_call: TRBJ2-5
cdr3_aa: CASSEPSRGQTQYF
cdr3_nt: TGTGCCAGCAGTGAACCGTCCCGGGGTCAGACCCAGTACTTC

v_call: TRBV11-2
clone_size: NA
d_call: NA
j_call: TRBJ1-2
cdr3_aa: CASDEPGTLPPSGYGYTF
cdr3_nt: TGTGCCAGCGATGAGCCGGGCACCCTCCCCCCAAGTGGCTATGGCTACACCTTC

v_call: TRBV6-5
clone_size: few
d_call: NA
j_call: TRBJ2-2
cdr3_aa: CASSYSRQGTHTGELFF
cdr3_nt: TGTGCCAGCAGTTACTCGAGGCAGGGGACTCACACCGGGGAGCTGTTTTTT

v_call: TRBV29-1
clone_size: NA
d_call: NA
j_call: TRBJ1-2
cdr3_aa: CSVEDHGRAYSYTF
cdr3_nt: TGCAGCGTTGAAGATCATGGCAGGGCCTATAGCTACACCTTC

v_call: TRBV27
clone_size: NA
d_call: NA
j_call: TRBJ2-1
cdr3_aa: CASSFMISLYNEQFF
cdr3_nt: TGTGCCAGCAGTTTTATGATTAGCCTCTACAATGAGCAGTTCTTC

v_call: TRBV5-6
clone_size: many
d_call: TRBD1
j_call: TRBJ2-1
cdr3_aa: CASTPDRVRNEQFF
cdr3_nt: TGTGCCAGTACACCGGACAGGGTAAGAAATGAGCAGTTCTTC

v_call: TRBV6-5
clone_size: many
d_call: NA
j_call: TRBJ2-7
cdr3_aa: CASSYRSSYEQYF
cdr3_nt: TGTGCCAGCAGTTACCGGAGCTCCTACGAGCAGTACTTC

v_call: TRBV11-3
clone_size: NA
d_call: TRBD2
j_call: TRBJ2-1
cdr3_aa: CASSLGYSSGSDNEQFF
cdr3_nt: TGTGCCAGCAGCTTGGGCTACTCTAGCGGGAGCGATAATGAGCAGTTCTTC

v_call: TRBV29-1
clone_size: NA
d_call: NA
j_call: TRBJ2-1
cdr3_aa: CSVLGVGGAFFNEQFF
cdr3_nt: TGCAGCGTCCTAGGAGTGGGGGGGGCGTTTTTCAATGAGCAGTTCTTC

v_call: TRBV9
clone_size: NA
d_call: NA
j_call: TRBJ2-1
cdr3_aa: CASSVVASSHEQFF
cdr3_nt: TGTGCCAGCAGCGTAGTAGCTAGTAGCCATGAGCAGTTCTTC

v_call: TRBV4-3
clone_size: NA
d_call: TRBD2
j_call: TRBJ2-7
cdr3_aa: CASSQPSVLWRGGDEQYF
cdr3_nt: TGCGCCAGCAGCCAACCGTCCGTTCTCTGGCGGGGGGGCGACGAGCAGTACTTC

v_call: TRBV2
clone_size: NA
d_call: NA
j_call: TRBJ2-7
cdr3_aa: CASRVGDSSYEQYF
cdr3_nt: TGTGCCAGCAGAGTAGGTGACAGCTCCTACGAGCAGTACTTC

v_call: TRBV10-3
clone_size: NA
d_call: NA
j_call: TRBJ2-7
cdr3_aa: CAISEVPTGRGEQYF
cdr3_nt: TGTGCCATCAGTGAGGTACCAACAGGGCGCGGGGAGCAGTACTTC

v_call: TRBV5-1
clone_size: NA
d_call: NA
j_call: TRBJ1-1
cdr3_aa: CASSLALWTNTEAFF
cdr3_nt: TGCGCCAGCAGCTTGGCTCTGTGGACGAACACTGAAGCTTTCTTT

v_call: TRBV5-1
clone_size: many
d_call: NA
j_call: TRBJ2-2
cdr3_aa: CASSLETRGRNTGELFF
cdr3_nt: TGCGCCAGCAGCTTGGAAACAAGGGGTCGGAACACCGGGGAGCTGTTTTTT

v_call: TRBV6-5
clone_size: few
d_call: TRBD2
j_call: TRBJ2-4
cdr3_aa: CASSYLSSGSLDIQYF
cdr3_nt: TGTGCCAGCAGTTACTTGTCTAGCGGGAGTTTGGACATTCAGTACTTC

v_call: TRBV6-5
clone_size: NA
d_call: NA
j_call: TRBJ2-2
cdr3_aa: CASSLFGTGELFF
cdr3_nt: TGTGCCAGCAGTCTATTCGGCACCGGGGAGCTGTTTTTT

v_call: TRBV11-2
clone_size: NA
d_call: NA
j_call: TRBJ2-7
cdr3_aa: CASSSTWGEQYF
cdr3_nt: TGTGCCAGCAGCTCAACTTGGGGGGAGCAGTACTTC

v_call: TRBV18
clone_size: NA
d_call: NA
j_call: TRBJ2-1
cdr3_aa: CASSPGSGVSYNEQFF
cdr3_nt: TGTGCCAGCTCACCGGGTAGCGGTGTCTCCTACAATGAGCAGTTCTTC

v_call: TRBV21-1
clone_size: few
d_call: NA
j_call: TRBJ2-7
cdr3_aa: CASSKVHRDGFYEQYF
cdr3_nt: TGTGCCAGCAGCAAAGTCCACCGGGACGGATTCTACGAGCAGTACTTC

v_call: TRBV20-1
clone_size: many
d_call: TRBD1
j_call: TRBJ2-7
cdr3_aa: CSAEGGQGADEQYF
cdr3_nt: TGCAGTGCCGAGGGGGGACAGGGGGCCGACGAGCAGTACTTC

v_call: TRBV5-1
clone_size: many
d_call: NA
j_call: TRBJ1-2
cdr3_aa: CASSLVGQDGYTF
cdr3_nt: TGCGCCAGCAGCTTGGTGGGCCAGGATGGCTACACCTTC

v_call: TRBV5-5
clone_size: few
d_call: TRBD1
j_call: TRBJ2-5
cdr3_aa: CASSQTGFPQETQYF
cdr3_nt: TGTGCCAGCAGCCAGACAGGGTTCCCCCAAGAGACCCAGTACTTC

v_call: TRBV28
clone_size: few
d_call: NA
j_call: TRBJ2-7
cdr3_aa: CASSFRLADYEQYF
cdr3_nt: TGTGCCAGCAGTTTCCGCCTAGCAGATTACGAGCAGTACTTC

v_call: TRBV4-2
clone_size: many
d_call: NA
j_call: TRBJ2-7
cdr3_aa: CASSFKDGGEQYF
cdr3_nt: TGTGCCAGCAGCTTTAAGGATGGAGGAGAGCAGTACTTC

v_call: TRBV29-1
clone_size: NA
d_call: TRBD2
j_call: TRBJ2-1
cdr3_aa: CSVRGTSASYNEQFF
cdr3_nt: TGCAGCGTTAGAGGGACTAGCGCCTCCTACAATGAGCAGTTCTTC

v_call: TRBV20-1
clone_size: NA
d_call: NA
j_call: TRBJ2-1
cdr3_aa: CSAGILNSYNEQFF
cdr3_nt: TGCAGTGCTGGGATACTAAACTCCTACAATGAGCAGTTCTTC

v_call: TRBV13
clone_size: NA
d_call: NA
j_call: TRBJ2-1
cdr3_aa: CASSLERELGNEQFF
cdr3_nt: TGTGCCAGCAGCTTAGAAAGAGAACTAGGCAATGAGCAGTTCTTC

v_call: TRBV20-1
clone_size: NA
d_call: TRBD2
j_call: TRBJ2-1
cdr3_aa: CSARVGLAGKYNEQFF
cdr3_nt: TGCAGTGCTAGGGTGGGTCTAGCGGGCAAGTACAATGAGCAGTTCTTC